A single T cell receptor (beta chain) is shown here with its context. There is no known antigen for this receptor. Within one base of it there is no much larger clone, and no base qualities were kept. Per the germline V gene (reference sequence), SEHNR is the CDR1 and FQNEAQ is the CDR2. The CDR3 spans 12 residues, from the cysteine through the phenylalanine. This entry keeps only the CDR3 DNA: 36 bases, framed from base 1. The sample belongs to a study of OX40 agonist ivuxolimab in advanced cancers. With respect to the entire study: Ivuxolimab, which targeted the costimulatory receptor OX40 (CD134), was an agonistic, fully human IgG2 monoclonal antibody. A male proportion of 70% to 90% and a mean age of approximately 60 years, ranging from about 23 to 90, were recorded for the dose-escalation cohort. Peripheral TCRbeta sequencing aimed to test whether ivuxolimab altered TCR sequence diversity and caused clonal T-cell expansion. The paper covers the monotherapy dose-escalation part of the phase I ivuxolimab trial, which included N ≈ 50 patients. Partial responses were achieved by three dose-escalation patients, of whom one had hepatocellular carcinoma and two had cutaneous melanoma. Prior anti-PD-1, anti-PD-L1 or anti-CTLA-4 therapy was permitted, and checkpoint inhibitors had been received by roughly 42% of dose-escalation patients. Intravenous ivuxolimab was administered to patients every 2 weeks at six dose levels: 0.01, 0.1, 0.3, 1.5, 3 and 10 mg/kg. Of the 50 to 55 dose-escalation patients, hepatocellular carcinoma was present in some 19, melanoma in around 15, renal cell carcinoma in 9 and head and neck cancer in 9. Points the paper makes about the study in general: Low levels of normalized T-cell clonal expansion were also shown by some nonresponding patients. After ivuxolimab, expanded clones were on average more numerous among CD8+ T cells than among CD4+ T cells. Which antigens the clonally expanded peripheral T cells were specific for was not determined. Partial responders in the 0.1-3.0 mg/kg groups had among the lowest normalized peripheral clonal expansion, especially among CD8+ T cells. Clonal expansion of both CD4+ and CD8+ blood T cells was observed from baseline to week 6 at doses 0.1 to 3.0 mg/kg.

Patients with a history of autoimmune disease or receiving systemic immunosuppression were excluded from the trial. Peripheral blood for TCR sequencing was collected from all dose cohorts at baseline, on cycle 4 day 1, and on cycle 7 day 1. Samples were obtained from an open-label, multicenter, first-in-human phase I dose-escalation trial of ivuxolimab. Adults with locally advanced or metastatic head and neck squamous cell, hepatocellular, melanoma or renal cell carcinoma were enrolled in the trial. CD4+ and CD8+ T cells were sorted separately from peripheral blood before TCR sequencing. Genomic DNA was isolated from the sorted cells so that the TCRbeta CDR3 region could be sequenced. The immunoSEQ Assay was used to sequence the TCRbeta CDR3 regions. TCRdb provides this immuneACCESS table in a form limited to in-frame rearrangements. Some clones are lacking; in checked studies, under half of them reflect an unresolved V gene, and why the rest are absent is not known. The sample includes 35,000 to 40,000 clones, with 88% observed a single time. The ten top clones hold around 12% of the sample.

The clonotype originates from an adult with an advanced solid tumor such as melanoma, head and neck, liver or kidney cancer. This material consisted of CD4+ or CD8+ T cells sorted from blood, taken in a trial of the OX40 agonist ivuxolimab. The chain links TRBV7-9 with TRBJ2-5; tentative D gene TRBD2, with 5 bases matching. The J call may not be correct, given that the DNA end is closer to TRBJ2-7. The CDR3 region reads CASSFEGHEQYF. At the DNA level, the sequence is TGTGCCAGCAGCTTCGAGGGCCACGAGCAGTACTTC.